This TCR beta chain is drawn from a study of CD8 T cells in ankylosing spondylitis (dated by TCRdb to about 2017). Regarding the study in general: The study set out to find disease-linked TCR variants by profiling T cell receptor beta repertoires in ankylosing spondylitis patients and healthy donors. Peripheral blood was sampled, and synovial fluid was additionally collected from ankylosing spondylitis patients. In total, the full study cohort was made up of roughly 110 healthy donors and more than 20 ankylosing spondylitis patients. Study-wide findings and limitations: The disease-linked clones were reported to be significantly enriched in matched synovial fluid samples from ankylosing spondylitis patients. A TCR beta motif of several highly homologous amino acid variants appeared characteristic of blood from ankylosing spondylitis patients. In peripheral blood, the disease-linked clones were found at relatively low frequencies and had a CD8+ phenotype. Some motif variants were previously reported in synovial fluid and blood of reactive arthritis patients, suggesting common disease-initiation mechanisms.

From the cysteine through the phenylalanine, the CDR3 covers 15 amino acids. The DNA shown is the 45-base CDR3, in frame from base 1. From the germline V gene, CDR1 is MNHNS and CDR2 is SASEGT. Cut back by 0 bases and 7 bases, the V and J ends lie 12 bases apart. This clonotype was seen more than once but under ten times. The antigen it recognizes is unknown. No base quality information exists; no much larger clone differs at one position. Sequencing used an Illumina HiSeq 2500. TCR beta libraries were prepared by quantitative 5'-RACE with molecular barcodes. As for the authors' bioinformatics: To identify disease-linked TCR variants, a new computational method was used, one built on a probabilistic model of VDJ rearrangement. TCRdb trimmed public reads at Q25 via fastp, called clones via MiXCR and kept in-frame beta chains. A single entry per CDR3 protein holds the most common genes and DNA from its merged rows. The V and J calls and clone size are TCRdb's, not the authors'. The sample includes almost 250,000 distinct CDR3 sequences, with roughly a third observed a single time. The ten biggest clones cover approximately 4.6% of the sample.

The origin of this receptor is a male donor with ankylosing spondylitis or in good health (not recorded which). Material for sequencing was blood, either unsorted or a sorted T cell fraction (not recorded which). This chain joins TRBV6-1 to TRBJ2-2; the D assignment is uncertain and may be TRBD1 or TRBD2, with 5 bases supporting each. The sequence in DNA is TGTGCCAGCAGTGAAGCGAGGGAAGGGGACGGGGAGCTGTTTTTT. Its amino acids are CASSEAREGDGELFF.